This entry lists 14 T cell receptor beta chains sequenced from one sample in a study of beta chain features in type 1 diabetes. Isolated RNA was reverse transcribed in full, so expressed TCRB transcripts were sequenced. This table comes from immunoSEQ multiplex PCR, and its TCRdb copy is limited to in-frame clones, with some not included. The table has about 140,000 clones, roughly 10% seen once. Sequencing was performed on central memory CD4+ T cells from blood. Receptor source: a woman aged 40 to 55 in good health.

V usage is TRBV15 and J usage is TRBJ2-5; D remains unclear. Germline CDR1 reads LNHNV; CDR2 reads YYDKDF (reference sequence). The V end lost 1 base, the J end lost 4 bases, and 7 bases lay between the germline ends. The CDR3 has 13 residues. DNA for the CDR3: TGTGCCACCAGCAGAGGGGCCGGAGAGACCCAGTACTTC. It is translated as CATSRGAGETQYF. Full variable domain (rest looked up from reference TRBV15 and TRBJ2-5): DAMVIQNPRYQVTQFGKPVTLSCSQTLNHNVMYWYQQKSSQAPKLLFHYYDKDFNNEADTPDNFQSRRPNTSFCFLDIRSPGLGDTAMYLCATSRGAGETQYFGPGTRLLVL.

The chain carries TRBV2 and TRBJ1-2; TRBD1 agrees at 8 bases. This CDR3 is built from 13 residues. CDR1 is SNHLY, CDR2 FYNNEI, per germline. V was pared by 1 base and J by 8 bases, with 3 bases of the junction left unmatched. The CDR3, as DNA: TGTGCCAGCAGTGAAGGGACAGGGCAGGGCTACACCTTC. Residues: CASSEGTGQGYTF.

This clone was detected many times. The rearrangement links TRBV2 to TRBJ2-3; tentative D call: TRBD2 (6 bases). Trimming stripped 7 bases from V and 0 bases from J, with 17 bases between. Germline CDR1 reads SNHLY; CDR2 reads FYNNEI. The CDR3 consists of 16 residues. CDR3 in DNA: TGTGCCAGCACCATGAACCCCGGGGGTAGCACAGATACGCAGTATTTT. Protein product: CASTMNPGGSTDTQYF.

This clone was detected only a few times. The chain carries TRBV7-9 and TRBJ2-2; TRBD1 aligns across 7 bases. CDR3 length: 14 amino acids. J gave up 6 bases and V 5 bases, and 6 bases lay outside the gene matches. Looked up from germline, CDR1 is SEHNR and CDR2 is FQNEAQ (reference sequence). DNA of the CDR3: TGTGCCAGCAGCCCAAACAGGGGTTCCGGGGAGCTGTTTTTT. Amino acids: CASSPNRGSGELFF.

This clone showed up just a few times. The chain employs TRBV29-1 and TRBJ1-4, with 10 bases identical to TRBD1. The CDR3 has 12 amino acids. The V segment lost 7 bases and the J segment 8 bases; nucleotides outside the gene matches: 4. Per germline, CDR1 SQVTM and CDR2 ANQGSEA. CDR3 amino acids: CSGGTGAEKLFF. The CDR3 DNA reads TGCAGCGGAGGGACAGGGGCAGAAAAACTGTTTTTT.

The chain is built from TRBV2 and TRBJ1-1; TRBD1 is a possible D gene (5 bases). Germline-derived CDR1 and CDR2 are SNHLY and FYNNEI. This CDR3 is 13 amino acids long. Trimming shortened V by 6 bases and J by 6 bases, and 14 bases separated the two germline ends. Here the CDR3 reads CASSWGDGAEAFF. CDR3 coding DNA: TGTGCCAGCAGCTGGGGGGATGGGGCTGAAGCTTTCTTT. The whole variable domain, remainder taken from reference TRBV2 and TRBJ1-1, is EPEVTQTPSHQVTQMGQEVILRCVPISNHLYFYWYRQILGQKVEFLVSFYNNEISEKSEIFDDQFSVERPDGSNFTLKIRSTKLEDSAMYFCASSWGDGAEAFFGQGTRLTVV.

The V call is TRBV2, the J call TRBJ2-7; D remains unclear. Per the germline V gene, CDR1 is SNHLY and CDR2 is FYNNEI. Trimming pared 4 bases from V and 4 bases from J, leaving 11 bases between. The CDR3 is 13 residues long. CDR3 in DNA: TGTGCCAGCAGTGGGCCTGGAGCGTACGAGCAGTACTTC. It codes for CASSGPGAYEQYF.

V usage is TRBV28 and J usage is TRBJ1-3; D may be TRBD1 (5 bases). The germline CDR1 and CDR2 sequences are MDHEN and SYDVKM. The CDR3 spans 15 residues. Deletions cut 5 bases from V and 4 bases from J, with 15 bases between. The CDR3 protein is CASSLAGRPGNTIYF. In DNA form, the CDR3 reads TGTGCCAGCAGTCTGGCGGGGCGGCCGGGAAACACCATATATTTT.

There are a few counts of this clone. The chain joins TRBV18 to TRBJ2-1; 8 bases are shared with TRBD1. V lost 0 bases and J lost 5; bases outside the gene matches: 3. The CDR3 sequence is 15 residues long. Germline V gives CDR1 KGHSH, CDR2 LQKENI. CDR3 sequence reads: CASSPPTGGNNEQFF. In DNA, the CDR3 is TGTGCCAGCTCACCACCTACAGGGGGAAACAATGAGCAGTTCTTC. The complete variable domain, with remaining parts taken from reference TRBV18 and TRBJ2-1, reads NAGVMQNPRHLVRRRGQEARLRCSPMKGHSHVYWYRQLPEEGLKFMVYLQKENIIDESGMPKERFSAEFPKEGPSILRIQQVVRGDSAAYFCASSPPTGGNNEQFFGPGTRLTVL.

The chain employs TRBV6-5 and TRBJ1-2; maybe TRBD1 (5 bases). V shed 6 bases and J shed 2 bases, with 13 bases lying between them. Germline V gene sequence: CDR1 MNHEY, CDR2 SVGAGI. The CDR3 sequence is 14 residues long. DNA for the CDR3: TGTGCCAGCAGGGCCAGGAACAGGAACTATGGCTACACCTTC. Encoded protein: CASRARNRNYGYTF.

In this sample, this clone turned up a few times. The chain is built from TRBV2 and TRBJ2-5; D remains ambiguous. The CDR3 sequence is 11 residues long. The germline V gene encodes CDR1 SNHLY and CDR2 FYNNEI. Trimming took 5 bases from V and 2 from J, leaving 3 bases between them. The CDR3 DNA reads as TGTGCCAGCAGTCCACAAGAGACCCAGTACTTC. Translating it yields CASSPQETQYF.

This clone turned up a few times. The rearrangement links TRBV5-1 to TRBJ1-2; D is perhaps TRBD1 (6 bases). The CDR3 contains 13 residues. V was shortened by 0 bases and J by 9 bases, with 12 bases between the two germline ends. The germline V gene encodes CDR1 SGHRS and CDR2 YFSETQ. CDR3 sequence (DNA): TGCGCCAGCAGCTTGGGGCAGGGGACGCGCTACACCTTC. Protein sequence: CASSLGQGTRYTF.

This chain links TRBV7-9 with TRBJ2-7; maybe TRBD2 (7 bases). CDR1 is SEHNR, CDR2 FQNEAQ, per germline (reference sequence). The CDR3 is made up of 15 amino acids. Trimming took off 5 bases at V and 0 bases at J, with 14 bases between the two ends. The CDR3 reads CASSDGGPLSYEQYF. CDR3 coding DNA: TGTGCCAGCAGCGACGGGGGGCCCCTCTCCTACGAGCAGTACTTC.

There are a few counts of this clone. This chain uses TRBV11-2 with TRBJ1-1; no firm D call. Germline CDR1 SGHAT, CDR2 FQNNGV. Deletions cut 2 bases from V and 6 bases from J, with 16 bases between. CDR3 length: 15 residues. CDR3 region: CASSLFTTGKPEAFF. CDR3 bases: TGTGCCAGCAGCTTATTCACGACGGGGAAGCCTGAAGCTTTCTTT.